These T cell receptor beta chains were read from a single sample in a study of PD-1 blockade in classical Hodgkin lymphoma. Method: immunoSEQ multiplex PCR; TCRdb's copy keeps in-frame clones and lacks some. This sample has around 18,000 clones, with 70% found just once. The sample was CD4+ T cells from blood, taken before the fourth cycle of nivolumab. These receptor sequences come from a human donor with classical Hodgkin lymphoma. CDR3s include the opening cysteine and the closing phenylalanine or tryptophan. D genes are given only for firm matches. Rows may omit the clone size; those that give it use once, few, many or a size class.

TRBV7-2	TRBJ2-5	.	.	TGTGCCAGCAGCTTAGGGGGGACGGTCCAAGAGACCCAGTACTTC	CASSLGGTVQETQYF
TRBV7-3	TRBJ1-2	once	TRBD1	TGTGCCAGCAGTTTAACGGGACAGGGTGGCTACACCTTC	CASSLTGQGGYTF
TRBV6-1	TRBJ2-7	.	.	TGTGCCAGCAGTGAAGGACACCGCTCCTACGAGCAGTACTTC	CASSEGHRSYEQYF
TRBV6-5	TRBJ1-5	.	.	TGTGCCAGCAGCCTACAAGGGGCTGGGATTCAGCCCCAGCATTTT	CASSLQGAGIQPQHF
TRBV15	TRBJ2-3	few	TRBD1	TGTGCCGCCCGACAGGGCTTTAACACAGATACGCAGTATTTT	CAARQGFNTDTQYF
TRBV7-9	TRBJ1-1	.	.	TGTGCCAGCAGCAAAACAGGGAACACTGAAGCTTTCTTT	CASSKTGNTEAFF
TRBV5-6	TRBJ1-2	.	.	TGTGCCAGCAGCTTGGGGGACTATGGCTACACCTTC	CASSLGDYGYTF
TRBV4-2	TRBJ2-2	few	.	TGTGCCAGCAGCCAAGAAGTGGGGGCGAACACCGGGGAGCTGTTTTTT	CASSQEVGANTGELFF
TRBV12-2	TRBJ1-1	.	.	TGTGCAAGTCGCTTAGCCCGGGACAGGGGGCCTCCGAACACTGAAGCTTTCTTT	CASRLARDRGPPNTEAFF
TRBV6-6	TRBJ2-4	.	.	TGTGCCAGCAGGCACGACCCTGGGATAGCCAAAAACATTCAGTACTTC	CASRHDPGIAKNIQYF
TRBV19	TRBJ1-2	.	.	TGTGCCAGTAGTATGCCAGGGTGGAGGTATGGCTACACCTTC	CASSMPGWRYGYTF
TRBV7-2	TRBJ1-6	.	TRBD1	TGTGCCAGCAGCTTAGGGGGGACAGGGCGGACACCCCTCCACTTT	CASSLGGTGRTPLHF
TRBV9	TRBJ2-3	.	TRBD1	TGTGCCAGCAGCGACGGACAGGGACCTAGCACAGATACGCAGTATTTT	CASSDGQGPSTDTQYF
TRBV6-5	TRBJ2-3	.	.	TGTGCCAGCAGTTACTCTCACGGTGAGCAGTATTTT	CASSYSHGEQYF
TRBV19	TRBJ2-3	.	TRBD2	TGTGCCAGTAGTATGGGACTAGCGGGGGGTCGAGATACGCAGTATTTT	CASSMGLAGGRDTQYF
TRBV6-1	TRBJ2-1	.	TRBD1	TGTGCCAGCAGTCACGGGACAGGTACCTACAATGAGCAGTTCTTC	CASSHGTGTYNEQFF
TRBV25-1	TRBJ2-3	.	.	TGTGCCAGCAGTGAATTGTTGGCTGTAGGCATTGATACGCAGTATTTT	CASSELLAVGIDTQYF
TRBV19	TRBJ1-4	.	.	TGTGCCAGTAACATGCAGGGTACAACTAATGAAAAACTGTTTTTT	CASNMQGTTNEKLFF
TRBV7-9	TRBJ2-2	.	.	TGTGCCAGCAGCTTAATTATCGGGGAGCTGTTTTTT	CASSLIIGELFF
TRBV6-6	TRBJ2-7	.	.	TGTGCCAGCAGGCATACTCTGGGAGTCGGGTCCTACGAGCAGTACTTC	CASRHTLGVGSYEQYF
TRBV30	TRBJ1-6	.	TRBD1	TGTGCCTGGAGGGGACAGGGAGGTTCACCCCTCCACTTT	CAWRGQGGSPLHF
TRBV7-2	TRBJ1-2	few	TRBD1	TGTGCCAGCAGCTCCGGACACAGGGGTGGCTACACCTTC	CASSSGHRGGYTF
TRBV10-1	TRBJ2-1	.	TRBD2	TGCGCCAGCAGTGAGTCGAGGCGGGGGGACTACAATGAGCAGTTCTTC	CASSESRRGDYNEQFF
TRBV10-3	TRBJ1-1	once	TRBD1	TGTGCCATCAGCGGGACAGGGGGAAGCACTGAAGCTTTCTTT	CAISGTGGSTEAFF
TRBV27	TRBJ2-5	.	.	TGTGCCAGCAGTTTTCGACAGCAAGAGACCCAGTACTTC	CASSFRQQETQYF
TRBV7-9	TRBJ1-4	.	.	TGTGCCAGCAGCTTAGGGGGGATCATTGGCGAAAAACTGTTTTTT	CASSLGGIIGEKLFF
TRBV28	TRBJ2-7	.	TRBD2	TGTGCCAGCAGTCAACTTGGGACTAGCGGCCTCTACGAGCAGTACTTC	CASSQLGTSGLYEQYF
TRBV2	TRBJ1-1	few	.	TGTGCCAGCAGTCTTCTCAGGGTGAACACTGAAGCTTTCTTT	CASSLLRVNTEAFF
TRBV5-1	TRBJ1-5	.	.	TGCGCCAGCAGCCCCGGGACACCCGATCAGCCCCAGCATTTT	CASSPGTPDQPQHF
TRBV2	TRBJ1-6	few	.	TGTGCCAGCAGTGAAGAGGGAATATCACCCCTCCACTTT	CASSEEGISPLHF
TRBV29-1	TRBJ1-2	medium-sized	.	TGCAGCGTTACATTGGGAGGAAACTATGGCTACACCTTC	CSVTLGGNYGYTF
TRBV7-2	TRBJ2-1	few	.	TGTGCCAGCAGCCAGACCTGGACAGATTACAATGAGCAGTTCTTC	CASSQTWTDYNEQFF
TRBV4-3	TRBJ2-7	.	TRBD1	TGCGCCAGCAGCCAAACAGGGGAGAGCTACGAGCAGTACTTC	CASSQTGESYEQYF
TRBV5-6	TRBJ2-7	.	.	TGTGCCAGCAGCTTGGGACTGGCCTTTTCCTACGAGCAGTACTTC	CASSLGLAFSYEQYF
TRBV20-1	TRBJ2-7	.	.	TGCAGTGGTAAGCTAGACTACGAGCAGTACTTC	CSGKLDYEQYF
TRBV7-2	TRBJ1-5	.	TRBD1	TGTGCCAGCAGCTTAGTAGGGACAGGGAGGCATCAGCCCCAGCATTTT	CASSLVGTGRHQPQHF
TRBV2	TRBJ2-3	.	TRBD2	TGTGCCAGCACGCTAGCGGGGGTGAGCACAGATACGCAGTATTTT	CASTLAGVSTDTQYF
TRBV6-7	TRBJ2-7	.	.	TGTGCCAGCAGTTACCAGGCCTCCCGATACGAGCAGTACTTC	CASSYQASRYEQYF
TRBV6-5	TRBJ1-3	medium-sized	.	TGTGCCAGCAGCTTAACCGTCTCTGGAAACACCATATATTTT	CASSLTVSGNTIYF
TRBV5-1	TRBJ1-1	.	.	TGCGCCAGCAGCCTGACTACTCGGTACACTGAAGCTTTCTTT	CASSLTTRYTEAFF
TRBV6-5	TRBJ2-7	few	.	TGTGCCAGCAGTTACGGGACAAGCTCCTACGAGCAGTACTTC	CASSYGTSSYEQYF
TRBV30	TRBJ2-7	few	.	TGTGCCTGGAGTGTACAGAACTACGAGCAGTACTTC	CAWSVQNYEQYF
TRBV4-3	TRBJ1-6	once	.	TGCGCCAGCAGCAGGGGAGAAACCTATAATTCACCCCTCCACTTT	CASSRGETYNSPLHF
TRBV7-8	TRBJ2-7	.	TRBD2	TGTGCCAGCAGCCCCCCTAGCGGGGGGGCCTACGAGCAGTACTTC	CASSPPSGGAYEQYF
TRBV4-2	TRBJ1-3	few	.	TGTGCCAGCAGCCAAGATTTGCGGGGACGCAGCTCTGGAAACACCATATATTTT	CASSQDLRGRSSGNTIYF
TRBV25-1	TRBJ2-7	.	.	TGTGCCAGCAGTACAACAGCGACCTACGAGCAGTACTTC	CASSTTATYEQYF
TRBV7-2	TRBJ2-7	.	TRBD2	TGTGCCAGCAGCTTTAAAGTAACCCCGGGACTAGCATTATACGAGCAGTACTTC	CASSFKVTPGLALYEQYF
TRBV5-1	TRBJ2-3	.	.	TGCGCCAGCAGCTTTAACTCAGATACGCAGTATTTT	CASSFNSDTQYF
TRBV11-2	TRBJ1-2	.	.	TGTGCCAGCAGCCGGGACGGGAACTATGGCTACACCTTC	CASSRDGNYGYTF
TRBV29-1	TRBJ2-7	few	.	TGCAGCGTACGGATCGGGGGTTTCTACGAGCAGTACTTC	CSVRIGGFYEQYF
TRBV5-1	TRBJ1-3	.	.	TGCGCCAGCAGCTTGGGTGGACGAAACTCTGGAAACACCATATATTTT	CASSLGGRNSGNTIYF
TRBV6-6	TRBJ2-3	.	TRBD2	TGTGCCAGCAGTTATGTAGCGGGACGCACAGATACGCAGTATTTT	CASSYVAGRTDTQYF
TRBV10-3	TRBJ1-2	.	.	TGTGCATCGGGCCAGATAAACTATGGCTACACCTTC	CASGQINYGYTF
TRBV28	TRBJ2-7	.	.	TGTGCCAGCAACAGTTATTCCTACGAGCAGTACTTC	CASNSYSYEQYF
TRBV7-6	TRBJ2-5	.	TRBD2	TGTGCCAGCAGCCCGGGACTAGCGGGAGGTTACCAAGAGACCCAGTACTTC	CASSPGLAGGYQETQYF
TRBV7-9	TRBJ2-7	once	TRBD2	TGTGCCAGCAGCTGGGGGGGGAGCTCCTACGAGCAGTACTTC	CASSWGGSSYEQYF
TRBV11-1	TRBJ1-1	once	.	TGTGCCAGCAGCTCACAGAGAATGAACACTGAAGCTTTCTTT	CASSSQRMNTEAFF
TRBV28	TRBJ1-2	.	.	TGTGCCAGCAGTTTCCCCAGGGGTCGCAACTATGGCTACACCTTC	CASSFPRGRNYGYTF